Detailed here is one T cell receptor beta chain. Antigen unknown. Sequencing used immunoSEQ multiplex PCR; TCRdb keeps in-frame clones, though not all of them. Of some 110,000 clones listed, roughly 84% are singletons. Trimming cost V 5 bases and J 6 bases, with 19 bases left between them. This CDR3 region has 15 residues. CDR1 MDHEN and CDR2 SYDVKM come from the germline V gene. The sample is drawn from a study of T cell responses to AZD1222 COVID-19 vaccine. Study results and caveats: The donor group comprised mostly white British people and more females; the analysis possibly underestimated clonal diversity. Elevations in Spike-specific TCR breadth and depth followed administration of two AZD1222 doses.

This chain joins TRBV28 and TRBJ1-1; D not resolved. This specimen was peripheral blood, taken on day 0 of AZD1222 vaccination. This TCR came from an adult in good health. The CDR3 here is CASSPFGVGIPEAFF. In DNA, the CDR3 is TGTGCCAGCAGTCCATTTGGGGTTGGGATCCCTGAAGCTTTCTTT.